This entry concerns a single T cell receptor beta chain. Unsorted PBMC samples were amplified in replicate PCRs containing roughly 300 ng DNA, roughly 33,000 T cell genomes. Assay used: immunoSEQ multiplex PCR; TCRdb lists only in-frame clones, some missing. The sample lists 500,000 to 650,000 clones; roughly four fifths were seen once. This entry comes from a study of shared clonotypes between healthy human individuals. This receptor was obtained from a woman aged 40 to 50 in good health. Some clones in this sample may be carry-over from other donors' samples. Sequenced: PBMCs.

Here the CDR3 DNA reads TGTGCCATCAAGTCCGCAGGGAGCTCCTACGAGCAGTACTTC. It translates to CAIKSAGSSYEQYF. This chain uses TRBV10-3 with TRBJ2-7; the D gene could be TRBD1 or TRBD2 (5 bases each). The CDR3 runs to 14 residues. V lost 7 bases, J lost 0 bases, and 13 bases lay in between. From germline, CDR1 is ENHRY and CDR2 SYGVKD.